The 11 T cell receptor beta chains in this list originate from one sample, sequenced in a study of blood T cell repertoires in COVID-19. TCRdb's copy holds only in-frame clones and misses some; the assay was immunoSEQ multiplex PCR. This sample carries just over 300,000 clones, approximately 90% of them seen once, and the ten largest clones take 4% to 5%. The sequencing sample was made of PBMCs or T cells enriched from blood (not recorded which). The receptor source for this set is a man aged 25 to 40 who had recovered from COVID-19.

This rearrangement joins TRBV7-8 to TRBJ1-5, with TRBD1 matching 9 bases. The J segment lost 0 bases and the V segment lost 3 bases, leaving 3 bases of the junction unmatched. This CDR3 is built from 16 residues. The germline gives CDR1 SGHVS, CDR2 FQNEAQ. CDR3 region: CASSFRDRDSNQPQHF. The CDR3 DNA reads TGTGCCAGCAGCTTCCGGGACAGGGATAGCAATCAGCCCCAGCATTTT. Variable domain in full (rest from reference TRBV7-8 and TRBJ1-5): GAGVSQSPRYKVAKRGQDVALRCDPISGHVSLFWYQQALGQGPEFLTYFQNEAQLDKSGLPSDRFFAERPEGSVSTLKIQRTQQEDSAVYLCASSFRDRDSNQPQHFGDGTRLSIL.

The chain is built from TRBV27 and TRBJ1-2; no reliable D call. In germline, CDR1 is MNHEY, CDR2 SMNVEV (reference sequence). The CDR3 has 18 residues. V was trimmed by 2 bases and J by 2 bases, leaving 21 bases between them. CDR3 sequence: CASSLGSGTLAGNYGYTF. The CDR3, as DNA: TGTGCCAGCAGTTTAGGCTCGGGCACCCTAGCCGGCAACTATGGCTACACCTTC.

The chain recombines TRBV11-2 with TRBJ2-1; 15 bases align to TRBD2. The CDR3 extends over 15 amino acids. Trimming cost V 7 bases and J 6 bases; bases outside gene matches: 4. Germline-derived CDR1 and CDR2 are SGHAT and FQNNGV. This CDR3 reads CASKGLAGGGNEQFF. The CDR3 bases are TGTGCCAGCAAGGGACTAGCGGGAGGTGGCAATGAGCAGTTCTTC.

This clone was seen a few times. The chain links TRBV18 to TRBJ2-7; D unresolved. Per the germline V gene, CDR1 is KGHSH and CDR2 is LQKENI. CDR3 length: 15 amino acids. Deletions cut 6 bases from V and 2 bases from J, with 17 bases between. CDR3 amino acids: CASSPIQSTTYEQYF. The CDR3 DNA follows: TGTGCCAGCTCGCCAATCCAAAGTACTACCTACGAGCAGTACTTC.

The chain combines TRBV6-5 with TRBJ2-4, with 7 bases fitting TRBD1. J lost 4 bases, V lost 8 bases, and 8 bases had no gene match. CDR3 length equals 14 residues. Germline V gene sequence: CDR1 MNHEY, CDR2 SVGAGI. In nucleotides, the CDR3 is TGTGCCAGCCTGAGCCCGGGACAGAAAAACATTCAGTACTTC. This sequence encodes CASLSPGQKNIQYF.

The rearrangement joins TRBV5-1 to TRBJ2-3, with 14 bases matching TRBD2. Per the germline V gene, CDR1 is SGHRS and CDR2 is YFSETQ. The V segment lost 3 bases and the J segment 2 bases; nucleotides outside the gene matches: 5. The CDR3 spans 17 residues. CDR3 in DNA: TGCGCCAGCAGCTACGGGACTAGCGGGGGCCCCACAGATACGCAGTATTTT. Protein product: CASSYGTSGGPTDTQYF.

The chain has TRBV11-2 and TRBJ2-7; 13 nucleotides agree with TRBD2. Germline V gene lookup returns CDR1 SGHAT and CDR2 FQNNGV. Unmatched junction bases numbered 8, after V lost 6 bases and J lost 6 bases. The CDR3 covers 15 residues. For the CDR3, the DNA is TGTGCCAGCAGTCGTACTAGCGGGGGGGTTAGCGAGCAGTACTTC. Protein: CASSRTSGGVSEQYF.

The CDR3 loop is CASSPKGQGAFF. DNA of the CDR3: TGTGCCAGCAGCCCAAAGGGACAGGGGGCTTTCTTT. This chain uses TRBV7-9 with TRBJ1-1; 10 bases agree with TRBD1. CDR3 length: 12 residues. Germline V lookup: CDR1 SEHNR, CDR2 FQNEAQ (reference sequence). V lost 5 bases to trimming and J lost 11 bases; unmatched junction nucleotides: 5.

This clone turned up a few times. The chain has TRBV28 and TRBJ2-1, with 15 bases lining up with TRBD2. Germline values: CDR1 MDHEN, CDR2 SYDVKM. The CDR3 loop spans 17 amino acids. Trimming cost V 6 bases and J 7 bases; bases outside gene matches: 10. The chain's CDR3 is CASRYTGTSGGRNEQFF. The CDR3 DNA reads TGTGCCAGCAGATATACCGGGACTAGCGGGGGGAGGAATGAGCAGTTCTTC.

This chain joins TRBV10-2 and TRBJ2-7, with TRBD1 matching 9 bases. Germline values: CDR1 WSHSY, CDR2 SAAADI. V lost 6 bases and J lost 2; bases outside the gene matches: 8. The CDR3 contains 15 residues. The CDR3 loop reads CASRGDRGTAYEQYF. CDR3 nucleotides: TGCGCCAGCAGAGGCGACAGGGGGACCGCCTACGAGCAGTACTTC.

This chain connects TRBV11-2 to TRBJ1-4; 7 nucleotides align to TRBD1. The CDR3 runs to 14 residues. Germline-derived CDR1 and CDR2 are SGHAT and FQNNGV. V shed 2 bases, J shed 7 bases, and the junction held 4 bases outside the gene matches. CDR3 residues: CASSLQGVGEKLFF. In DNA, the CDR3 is TGTGCCAGCAGCTTACAGGGGGTTGGTGAAAAACTGTTTTTT. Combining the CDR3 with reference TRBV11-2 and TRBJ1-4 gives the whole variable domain EAGVAQSPRYKIIEKRQSVAFWCNPISGHATLYWYQQILGQGPKLLIQFQNNGVVDDSQLPKDRFSAERLKGVDSTLKIQPAKLEDSAVYLCASSLQGVGEKLFFGSGTQLSVL.